There are a few counts of the clone carrying this T cell receptor beta chain. Its matching antigen is unknown. This sample is drawn from a study of beta chain features in type 1 diabetes. Study-wide findings and caveats: Shorter TCRB CDR3s, moderately but significantly so, were found in Type 1 diabetes patients in all four CD4+ subsets.

Investigators reverse transcribed all isolated RNA, so they sequenced expressed TCRB transcripts. Produced via immunoSEQ multiplex PCR; TCRdb's table is partial and in-frame only. Of about 360,000 clones in the sample, 10% to 15% were seen once. The clonotype comes from a man between 18 and 29 years old in good health. Sequencing was performed on naive CD4+ T cells from blood.

The CDR3 DNA is TGCGCCAGCAGCTTGGAACTCGGGACAGGGTCCTACGAGCAGTACTTC. Amino acid sequence: CASSLELGTGSYEQYF. The rearrangement links TRBV5-1 to TRBJ2-7, with 9 positions matching TRBD1. J was trimmed by 1 base and V by 0 bases; bases with no gene match: 5. The CDR3 is made up of 16 amino acids. Germline V gives CDR1 SGHRS, CDR2 YFSETQ.